The entry below describes one TCR beta chain. The antigen is unknown. The record originates from a study of cytomegalovirus exposure and HLA in healthy donors. The V end lost 5 bases, the J end lost 0 bases, and 5 bases lay between the germline ends. Germline V gives CDR1 KGHSH, CDR2 LQKENI. The length of the CDR3 is 13 residues. General observations from the study: The study labeled fewer than 200 TCR beta chains cytomegalovirus-associated. A previous analysis found most TCR beta V segments productive roughly 87% or roughly 30% of the time. TRBV6-2, TRBV6-3 and other indistinguishable V segments were excluded.

This PCR relied on a set of 60 Vbeta primers and 13 Jbeta primers. Assay: immunoSEQ multiplex PCR; the TCRdb copy retains only in-frame clones and omits some. The repertoire consists of 150,000 to 200,000 clones, with 75% occurring once and the leading ten covering about 4.9%. Sequencing was done on a sample of PBMCs. This clonotype was sampled from a male donor in good health and CMV-seronegative. This chain joins TRBV18 and TRBJ1-5; D gene uncertain. The CDR3 DNA is TGTGCCAGCTCAATTAATAGCAATCAGCCCCAGCATTTT. This sequence encodes CASSINSNQPQHF. Using reference TRBV18 and TRBJ1-5 for the parts outside the CDR3, the full variable domain is NAGVMQNPRHLVRRRGQEARLRCSPMKGHSHVYWYRQLPEEGLKFMVYLQKENIIDESGMPKERFSAEFPKEGPSILRIQQVVRGDSAAYFCASSINSNQPQHFGDGTRLSIL.